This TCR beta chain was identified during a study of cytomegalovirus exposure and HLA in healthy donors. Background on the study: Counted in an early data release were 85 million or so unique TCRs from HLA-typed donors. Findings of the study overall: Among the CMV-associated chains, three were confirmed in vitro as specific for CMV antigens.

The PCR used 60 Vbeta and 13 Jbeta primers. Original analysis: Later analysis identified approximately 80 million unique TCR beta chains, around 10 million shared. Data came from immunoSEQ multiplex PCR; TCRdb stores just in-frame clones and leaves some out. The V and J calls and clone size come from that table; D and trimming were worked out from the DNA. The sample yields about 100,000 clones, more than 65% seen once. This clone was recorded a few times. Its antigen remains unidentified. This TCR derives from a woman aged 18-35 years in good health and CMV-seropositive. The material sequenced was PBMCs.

This CDR3 reads CASSELAGAWDEQFF. The CDR3 DNA follows: TGTGCCAGTAGCGAACTAGCGGGAGCTTGGGATGAGCAGTTCTTC. The chain uses TRBV19 and TRBJ2-1; TRBD2 matches at 11 bases. The CDR3 has 15 amino acids. V lost 6 bases to trimming and J lost 8 bases; unmatched junction nucleotides: 9. In germline, CDR1 is LNHDA, CDR2 SQIVND (reference sequence).